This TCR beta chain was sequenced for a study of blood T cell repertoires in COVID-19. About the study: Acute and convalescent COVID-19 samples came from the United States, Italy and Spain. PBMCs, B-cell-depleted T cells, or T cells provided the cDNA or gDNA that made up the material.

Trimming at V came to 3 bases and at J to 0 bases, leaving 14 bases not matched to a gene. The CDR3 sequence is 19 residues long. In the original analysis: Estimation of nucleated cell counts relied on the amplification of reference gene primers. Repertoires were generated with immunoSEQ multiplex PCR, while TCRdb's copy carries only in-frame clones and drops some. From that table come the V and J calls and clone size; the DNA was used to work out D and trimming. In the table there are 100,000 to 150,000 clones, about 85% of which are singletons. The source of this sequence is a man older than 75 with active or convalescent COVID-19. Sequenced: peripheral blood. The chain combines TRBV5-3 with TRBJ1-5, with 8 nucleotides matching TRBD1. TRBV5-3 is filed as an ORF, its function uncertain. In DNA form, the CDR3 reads TGTGCCAGAAGCTCGGCCGAGAGGACAGGGAGGAATAGCAATCAGCCCCAGCATTTT. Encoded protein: CARSSAERTGRNSNQPQHF.